These 15 T cell receptor beta chains came from one sample sequenced in a study of CD8+ T cells in alopecia areata. Reverse transcription of extracted RNA yielded cDNA, which provided the sequencing template. The protocol was immunoSEQ multiplex PCR, while the TCRdb copy is restricted to in-frame clones and leaves out a portion. This table holds more than 150,000 clones, just under 60% found once. The sequenced sample was CD4+ T cells sorted from blood, obtained at week 0. The receptor set was obtained from a human donor with alopecia areata.

The CDR3 DNA reads as TGCGCCAGCAGCTTGGAAGCAGGGGCCCAAGAGACCCAGTACTTC. Translation: CASSLEAGAQETQYF. V is TRBV5-1 and J is TRBJ2-5; a weak D match, TRBD1 (6 bases). V was pared by 0 bases and J by 1 base, with 10 bases between. This CDR3 has 15 amino acids. Germline V CDR1 and CDR2: SGHRS, YFSETQ.

This clone was detected a few times. V and J are TRBV29-1 and TRBJ1-2; D ambiguous. V was pared by 0 bases and J by 3 bases, with 5 bases between. Germline V gene sequence: CDR1 SQVTM, CDR2 ANQGSEA. The CDR3 spans 12 residues. The CDR3 sequence is CSVEDSYYGYTF. The CDR3 bases are TGCAGCGTTGAAGACAGCTACTATGGCTACACCTTC. Complete variable domain (other parts from reference TRBV29-1 and TRBJ1-2): SAVISQKPSRDICQRGTSLTIQCQVDSQVTMMFWYRQQPGQSLTLIATANQGSEATYESGFVIDKFPISRPNLTFSTLTVSNMSPEDSSIYLCSVEDSYYGYTFGSGTRLTVV.

Concerning this clone itself: Other DNA sequences within the sample encode an identical CDR3. The chain links TRBV29-1 to TRBJ2-5; TRBD2 agrees at 7 bases. Trimming removed 4 bases from V and 1 base from J; junction bases left unmatched: 0. The CDR3 extends over 12 amino acids. The germline gives CDR1 SQVTM, CDR2 ANQGSEA. The CDR3 DNA sequence: TGCAGCGTTGGGGGGGGCCAAGAGACCCAGTACTTC. Residues: CSVGGGQETQYF.

The rearrangement uses TRBV2 and TRBJ2-1; a possible D gene is TRBD1 (5 bases). Trimming took off 7 bases at V and 2 bases at J, with 15 bases between the two ends. There are 15 residues in the CDR3. Germline V gene data show CDR1 as SNHLY and CDR2 as FYNNEI. CDR3 nucleotides: TGTGCCAGCATGGTGAGGAAGGGGACCTACAATGAGCAGTTCTTC. Its protein product is CASMVRKGTYNEQFF.

V gene TRBV21-1 combines with J gene TRBJ1-2. TRBV21-1 is a recognized pseudogene. CDR3 length: 10 residues. DNA for the CDR3: TGTGCCAGACCGGGTTATGGCTACACCTTC. It yields the protein CARPGYGYTF.

This sequence joins TRBV5-1 and TRBJ2-3; no clear D gene. The CDR3 has 11 amino acids. Trimming shortened V by 7 bases and J by 2 bases, and 5 bases separated the two germline ends. The germline CDR1 and CDR2 sequences are SGHRS and YFSETQ. CDR3 sequence: CASRSTDTQYF. As DNA, the CDR3 is TGCGCCAGCCGCTCCACAGATACGCAGTATTTT.

The chain links TRBV11-3 to TRBJ1-6; the D is unclear. Trimming pared 0 bases from V and 10 bases from J, leaving 7 bases between. Looked up from germline, CDR1 is SGHNT and CDR2 is YENEEA. The CDR3 is made up of 13 amino acids. The CDR3 loop reads CASSLELTSPLHF. CDR3 DNA: TGTGCCAGCAGCTTAGAACTGACCTCACCCCTCCACTTT.

This sequence joins TRBV29-1 and TRBJ2-7, with D possibly being TRBD1 (5 bases). The CDR3 covers 11 residues. The germline gives CDR1 SQVTM, CDR2 ANQGSEA. Trimming shortened V by 6 bases and J by 3 bases, and 9 bases separated the two germline ends. The CDR3 region has the DNA TGCAGCGTAGGGGTTGGCTACGAGCAGTACTTC. Its translation is CSVGVGYEQYF.

The chain recombines TRBV2 with TRBJ2-5, with D perhaps TRBD1 (5 bases). V lost 3 bases and J 2 bases, leaving 13 bases between the germline ends. The CDR3 has 15 residues. Germline V gene lookup returns CDR1 SNHLY and CDR2 FYNNEI. The CDR3 reads CASSDIRAGQETQYF. CDR3 bases: TGTGCCAGCAGTGATATCAGGGCAGGTCAAGAGACCCAGTACTTC.

The rearrangement links TRBV20-1 to TRBJ2-1; D gene uncertain. With 6 bases removed from V and 6 bases from J, the gap between germline ends came to 6 bases. Germline CDR1 reads DFQATT; CDR2 reads SNEGSKA (reference sequence). The CDR3 sequence is 10 residues long. In DNA form, the CDR3 reads TGCAGTGCCCCGGGCAATGAGCAGTTCTTC. It is translated as CSAPGNEQFF.

CDR3 nucleotide sequence: TGTGCCAGCAGCTCCGGCCAGGGAGTAGGTACCCAGTACTTC. Its protein is CASSSGQGVGTQYF. The chain recombines TRBV7-6 with TRBJ2-5, with D perhaps given as TRBD1 or TRBD2 (5 bases each). Germline lookup yields CDR1 SGHVS and CDR2 FNYEAQ. V lost 4 bases to trimming and J lost 8 bases, with 17 bases between them. The CDR3 sequence is 14 residues long.

In its sample, this clone was seen a few times. Other nucleotide sequences in the sample specify the same CDR3. The rearrangement joins TRBV4-1 to TRBJ2-5; the match to TRBD2 covers 12 bases. V shed 5 bases, J shed 2 bases, and the junction held 6 bases outside the gene matches. The CDR3 is 16 residues long. Germline V gene sequence: CDR1 MGHRA, CDR2 YSYEKL. In DNA form, the CDR3 reads TGCGCCAGCAGCTACTCCGGGACTAGCGGGCAAGAGACCCAGTACTTC. It yields the protein CASSYSGTSGQETQYF.

This clone came up once. The DNA for the CDR3 is TGTGCCAGCAGCGTAGGGCAGGACGTCTACAATGAGCAGTTCTTC. This encodes CASSVGQDVYNEQFF. The rearrangement joins TRBV9 to TRBJ2-1, with D unclear. V was pared by 0 bases and J by 3 bases, with 10 bases between. The CDR3 extends over 15 amino acids. CDR1 is SGDLS and CDR2 is YYNGEE in the germline V gene. The full variable domain, in which reference TRBV9 and TRBJ2-1 provide the parts outside the CDR3, is DSGVTQTPKHLITATGQRVTLRCSPRSGDLSVYWYQQSLDQGLQFLIQYYNGEERAKGNILERFSAQQFPDLHSELNLSSLELGDSALYFCASSVGQDVYNEQFFGPGTRLTVL.

V gene TRBV29-1 combines with J gene TRBJ1-5; D perhaps matches TRBD1 (5 bases). CDR1 is SQVTM, CDR2 ANQGSEA, per germline. The ends were cut back, 7 bases at V and 0 bases at J, with 10 bases in the middle. This CDR3 comprises 13 residues. Here the CDR3 reads CSAVDNSNQPQHF. The DNA of the CDR3 is TGCAGCGCCGTGGACAATAGCAATCAGCCCCAGCATTTT.

J is TRBJ1-2 and V is TRBV9; 8 positions match TRBD1. The CDR3 sequence is 14 residues long. V gave up 0 bases and J gave up 5 bases; unmatched junction bases: 3. Germline-derived CDR1 and CDR2 are SGDLS and YYNGEE. CDR3 nucleotide sequence: TGTGCCAGCAGCGTAGATACAGGGGGTTATGGCTACACCTTC. This translates into CASSVDTGGYGYTF.